What follows are 26 T cell receptor beta chains derived from one specimen sequenced in a study of identical twins. TCRdb re-called the 5' RACE reads with MiXCR, one entry per CDR3 protein. This table has about 890,000 distinct CDR3 sequences, roughly an eighth appearing once. This sample also appeared in a second study, on yellow fever vaccine responses in identical twins.

The sample was PBMCs. The receptors were sampled from a young woman in good health.

The chain couples TRBV6-1 to TRBJ1-5; 8 bases agree with TRBD1. Germline V gives CDR1 MNHNS, CDR2 SASEGT. The V and J ends lost 7 bases and 0 bases, in that order; junction bases with no gene match: 5. This CDR3 is built from 15 residues. DNA for the CDR3: TGTGCCAGCAAAAATGGACAGGGTAGCAATCAGCCCCAGCATTTT. This codes for CASKNGQGSNQPQHF.

The chain recombines TRBV28 with TRBJ2-7; 8 nucleotides line up with TRBD1. V trimming: 6 bases; J trimming: 1 base; junction bases outside the gene matches: 2. The CDR3 contains 13 residues. Germline V lookup: CDR1 MDHEN, CDR2 SYDVKM. CDR3 sequence (DNA): TGTGCCAGCAGGGACAGGGAATCCTACGAGCAGTACGTC. This gives the protein CASRDRESYEQYV.

Many counts were recorded for this clonotype. The chain is built from TRBV3-1 and TRBJ2-7, with TRBD2 matching over 9 bases. CDR1 LGHDT and CDR2 YNNKEL come from the germline V gene (reference sequence). The CDR3 covers 15 residues. The ends lost 1 base at V and 1 base at J; junction bases unmatched: 2. DNA for the CDR3: TGTGCCAGCAGCCAAGTTGCGGGAGGGTCCTACGAGCAGTACTTC. It translates to CASSQVAGGSYEQYF.

This clonotype was recorded at least ten times. The chain employs TRBV5-1 and TRBJ1-1; TRBD1 matches 8 bases. V shed 5 bases and J 5 bases; nucleotides not matched to a gene: 11. The CDR3 spans 15 residues. Germline CDR1 is SGHRS and CDR2 is YFSETQ. CDR3 sequence (DNA): TGCGCCAGCAGGGATAGGCAGGGGGCGACGACTGAAGCTTTCTTT. This encodes CASRDRQGATTEAFF.

The rearrangement joins TRBV6-1 to TRBJ2-1, with 10 bases matching TRBD2. This CDR3 is 16 amino acids long. Unmatched junction bases numbered 8, after V lost 5 bases and J lost 4 bases. CDR1 and CDR2 from the germline V gene are MNHNS and SASEGT. Here the CDR3 DNA reads TGTGCCAGCAGTCCCCCCACTAGCGGGATGTACAATGAGCAGTTCTTC. It encodes CASSPPTSGMYNEQFF.

In its sample, this clonotype was seen a few times. V gene TRBV7-3 combines with J gene TRBJ2-3; no firm D call. This CDR3 has 15 residues. CDR1 is SGHTA and CDR2 is FQGTGA in the germline V gene. Trimming removed 4 bases at V and 2 bases at J, with 13 bases between. CDR3 coding DNA: TGTGCCAGCAGCTCAATAGGCGGAATCACAGATACGCAGTATTTT. As protein: CASSSIGGITDTQYF. The entire variable domain, with the rest obtained from reference TRBV7-3 and TRBJ2-3, is as follows: GAGVSQTPSNKVTEKGKYVELRCDPISGHTALYWYRQSLGQGPEFLIYFQGTGAADDSGLPNDRFFAVRPEGSVSTLKIQRTERGDSAVYLCASSSIGGITDTQYFGPGTRLTVL.

Only a few counts were recorded for this clonotype. The rearrangement uses TRBV2 and TRBJ2-5; no clear D. The length of the CDR3 is 10 residues. Germline V CDR1 and CDR2: SNHLY, FYNNEI. Trimming pared 8 bases from V and 3 bases from J, leaving 4 bases between. In DNA, the CDR3 is TGTGCCAGCGGGGAAGAGACCCAGTACTTC. Amino acid sequence: CASGEETQYF.

The chain joins TRBV20-1 to TRBJ2-7; D might be TRBD2 (6 bases). The CDR3 consists of 13 residues. The germline V gene has CDR1 DFQATT and CDR2 SNEGSKA (reference sequence). The V end was cut by 5 bases, the J end by 4 bases, with 15 bases between. CDR3 sequence: CSAPKVGGYEQYV. CDR3 sequence (DNA): TGCAGTGCTCCAAAGGTGGGGGGTTACGAGCAGTACGTC.

The V call is TRBV2, the J call TRBJ2-6, with TRBD1 identical over 7 bases. The CDR3 is made up of 21 amino acids. V lost 4 bases, J lost 0 bases, and 18 bases stayed unmatched. Germline values: CDR1 SNHLY, CDR2 FYNNEI. The CDR3 DNA follows: TGTGCCAGCAGTGTACTGGGGGCTGGGGACAGATACAACTCTGGGGCCAACGTCCTGACTTTC. The encoded protein is CASSVLGAGDRYNSGANVLTF.

This clonotype was seen more than once but under ten times. The genes are TRBV7-8 and TRBJ2-1; 11 bases align to TRBD2. Germline V CDR1 and CDR2: SGHVS, FQNEAQ. V trimming: 5 bases; J trimming: 4 bases; junction bases outside the gene matches: 10. This CDR3 is 17 amino acids long. The CDR3 loop reads CASSPHPGLAVYNEQFF. The CDR3 DNA reads TGTGCCAGCAGCCCTCATCCGGGACTAGCGGTATACAATGAGCAGTTCTTC.

This clonotype was observed at least ten times. V is TRBV6-1 and J is TRBJ1-1, with unresolved D. The germline gives CDR1 MNHNS, CDR2 SASEGT. With 7 bases removed from V and 10 bases from J, the gap between germline ends came to 16 bases. This CDR3 has 12 residues. The CDR3: CASTLYGWVAFF. The CDR3 DNA sequence: TGTGCCAGCACTCTTTACGGGTGGGTAGCTTTCTTT.

The rearrangement uses TRBV2 and TRBJ2-7; 9 bases agree with TRBD1. This CDR3 is 14 amino acids long. Per the germline V gene, CDR1 is SNHLY and CDR2 is FYNNEI. V gave up 3 bases and J gave up 5 bases; unmatched junction bases: 5. In DNA form, the CDR3 reads TGTGCCAGCAGTGATGGGGACAGGGTCGACGAGCAGTACTTC. Its protein product is CASSDGDRVDEQYF. Combining the CDR3 with reference TRBV2 and TRBJ2-7 gives the whole variable domain EPEVTQTPSHQVTQMGQEVILRCVPISNHLYFYWYRQILGQKVEFLVSFYNNEISEKSEIFDDQFSVERPDGSNFTLKIRSTKLEDSAMYFCASSDGDRVDEQYFGPGTRLTVT.

This clonotype was detected many times. The chain combines TRBV29-1 with TRBJ2-4; a weak D match, TRBD2 (6 bases). CDR1 and CDR2 (germline): SQVTM, ANQGSEA. The CDR3 consists of 16 residues. The V gene lost 3 bases and the J gene lost 0 bases, with 15 bases spanning the gap. CDR3 loop: CSVEDLEGLAKNIQYF. The DNA for the CDR3 is TGCAGCGTTGAGGACCTGGAGGGGCTAGCCAAAAACATTCAGTACTTC.

The rearrangement uses TRBV9 and TRBJ2-7, with D tentatively TRBD2 (5 bases). CDR3 length equals 14 residues. Looked up from germline, CDR1 is SGDLS and CDR2 is YYNGEE. V shed 1 base and J shed 4 bases, with 12 bases lying between them. The CDR3: CASSVCHGVYEQYV. For the CDR3, the DNA is TGTGCCAGCAGCGTATGCCACGGGGTGTACGAGCAGTACGTC.

There are a few counts of this clonotype. This chain links TRBV14 with TRBJ2-5, with TRBD2 identical over 8 bases. Germline assignment: CDR1 SGHDN and CDR2 FVKESK. Unmatched junction bases numbered 13, after V lost 3 bases and J lost 7 bases. The CDR3 is made up of 16 amino acids. CDR3 in amino acids: CASSQVVAGTLGTQYF. The CDR3 region has the DNA TGTGCCAGCAGCCAGGTCGTAGCGGGAACCCTGGGGACCCAGTACTTC.

The gene calls are TRBV28 and TRBJ1-2, with D hard to call. Per the germline V gene, CDR1 is MDHEN and CDR2 is SYDVKM. The V end lost 1 base, the J end lost 1 base, and 10 bases lay between the germline ends. This CDR3 contains 15 residues. The CDR3 reads CASSLSTVFNYGYTF. CDR3 in DNA: TGTGCCAGCAGTTTATCGACGGTTTTTAACTATGGCTACACCTTC.

There are a few counts of this clonotype. This chain links TRBV29-1 with TRBJ1-5; 8 bases are shared with TRBD1. Looked up from germline, CDR1 is SQVTM and CDR2 is ANQGSEA. This CDR3 is 13 amino acids long. After removal of 6 bases from V and 2 bases from J, the junction contained 3 bases not matched to a gene. The CDR3 spells CSVEGQGNQPQHF. The CDR3 coding sequence is TGCAGCGTGGAGGGACAGGGCAATCAGCCCCAGCATTTT.

This rearrangement joins TRBV14 to TRBJ1-6; D gene ambiguous. CDR3 length equals 15 residues. The ends were cut back, 0 bases at V and 5 bases at J, with 8 bases in the middle. Germline V lookup: CDR1 SGHDN, CDR2 FVKESK. CDR3 protein: CASSQERQHNSPLHF. The CDR3 DNA follows: TGTGCCAGCAGCCAAGAACGGCAGCATAATTCACCCCTCCACTTT.

The V gene is TRBV5-1, the J gene TRBJ2-3, with TRBD1 matching over 11 bases. V lost 4 bases to trimming and J lost 0 bases; unmatched junction nucleotides: 4. CDR3 length: 16 residues. Germline CDR1 is SGHRS and CDR2 is YFSETQ. CDR3 DNA: TGCGCCAGCAGCCACGGACAGGGGGCGAGCACAGATACGCAGTATTTT. Protein product: CASSHGQGASTDTQYF.

The rearrangement joins TRBV5-1 to TRBJ1-1; D is uncertain. CDR1 SGHRS and CDR2 YFSETQ come from the germline V gene. The CDR3 runs 14 residues. V was pared by 0 bases and J by 7 bases, with 13 bases between. This CDR3 is CASSLDSSRDEAFF. The CDR3 bases are TGCGCCAGCAGCTTGGACAGTTCTAGGGATGAAGCTTTCTTT.

J is TRBJ2-3 and V is TRBV28, with TRBD1 identical over 9 bases. The length of the CDR3 is 16 residues. Germline V gene data show CDR1 as MDHEN and CDR2 as SYDVKM. V lost 5 bases, J lost 5 bases, and 11 bases stayed unmatched. The CDR3 sequence is CASSPLLGQGIDTQYF. The CDR3 DNA sequence: TGTGCCAGCAGTCCCCTCCTGGGACAGGGTATAGATACGCAGTATTTT. Drawing the rest from reference TRBV28 and TRBJ2-3, the complete variable domain is DVKVTQSSRYLVKRTGEKVFLECVQDMDHENMFWYRQDPGLGLRLIYFSYDVKMKEKGDIPEGYSVSREKKERFSLILESASTNQTSMYLCASSPLLGQGIDTQYFGPGTRLTVL.

In its sample, this clonotype was seen many times. The rearrangement links TRBV5-1 to TRBJ1-2; TRBD1 matches 7 bases. There are 14 residues in the CDR3. Germline V CDR1 and CDR2: SGHRS, YFSETQ. J lost 4 bases, V lost 4 bases, and 7 bases had no gene match. This chain's CDR3 is CASSPSDRRYGYTF. The CDR3 DNA reads TGCGCCAGCAGCCCGTCGGACAGGCGCTATGGCTACACCTTC.

This clonotype was detected only a few times. A read error may account for a junction end that differs from germline. CDR3 DNA: TGTGCTAGCACCATTCCGGGACAGGGGACCATGAACACTGAAGCTTTCTTT. Translated, it gives CASTIPGQGTMNTEAFF. The chain uses TRBV5-6 and TRBJ1-1; 10 bases agree with TRBD1. Looked up from germline, CDR1 is SGHDT and CDR2 is YYEEEE. The CDR3 contains 17 residues.

The chain couples TRBV6-1 to TRBJ2-1, with TRBD2 identical over 7 bases. From germline, CDR1 is MNHNS and CDR2 SASEGT. The V and J ends lost 6 bases and 0 bases, in that order; junction bases with no gene match: 8. The CDR3 is made up of 16 amino acids. The CDR3 DNA reads as TGTGCCAGCAGAAATTGGACTAGTAGCTCCTACAATGAGCAGTTCTTC. Its protein is CASRNWTSSSYNEQFF.

This clonotype appeared a few times. The CDR3 sequence is CATSRDGAAGGFLSTDTQYF. The CDR3 region has the DNA TGTGCCACCAGCAGAGATGGGGCAGCGGGGGGGTTCTTGAGCACAGATACGCAGTATTTT. The rearrangement joins TRBV15 to TRBJ2-3; 10 bases agree with TRBD2. Germline V gives CDR1 LNHNV, CDR2 YYDKDF (reference sequence). The J segment lost 0 bases and the V segment lost 0 bases, leaving 12 bases of the junction unmatched. The CDR3 is made up of 20 amino acids.

This clonotype has ten or more counts. The CDR3 bases are TGTGCCAGCAGTTCAGCCGGGACATCATCCTACGAGCAGTACTTC. It specifies CASSSAGTSSYEQYF. V is TRBV28 and J is TRBJ2-7; D may be TRBD1 (6 bases). The V gene's germline CDR1 is MDHEN and CDR2 SYDVKM. The V and J ends lost 4 bases and 1 base respectively, with 14 bases between them. This CDR3 spans 15 amino acids.